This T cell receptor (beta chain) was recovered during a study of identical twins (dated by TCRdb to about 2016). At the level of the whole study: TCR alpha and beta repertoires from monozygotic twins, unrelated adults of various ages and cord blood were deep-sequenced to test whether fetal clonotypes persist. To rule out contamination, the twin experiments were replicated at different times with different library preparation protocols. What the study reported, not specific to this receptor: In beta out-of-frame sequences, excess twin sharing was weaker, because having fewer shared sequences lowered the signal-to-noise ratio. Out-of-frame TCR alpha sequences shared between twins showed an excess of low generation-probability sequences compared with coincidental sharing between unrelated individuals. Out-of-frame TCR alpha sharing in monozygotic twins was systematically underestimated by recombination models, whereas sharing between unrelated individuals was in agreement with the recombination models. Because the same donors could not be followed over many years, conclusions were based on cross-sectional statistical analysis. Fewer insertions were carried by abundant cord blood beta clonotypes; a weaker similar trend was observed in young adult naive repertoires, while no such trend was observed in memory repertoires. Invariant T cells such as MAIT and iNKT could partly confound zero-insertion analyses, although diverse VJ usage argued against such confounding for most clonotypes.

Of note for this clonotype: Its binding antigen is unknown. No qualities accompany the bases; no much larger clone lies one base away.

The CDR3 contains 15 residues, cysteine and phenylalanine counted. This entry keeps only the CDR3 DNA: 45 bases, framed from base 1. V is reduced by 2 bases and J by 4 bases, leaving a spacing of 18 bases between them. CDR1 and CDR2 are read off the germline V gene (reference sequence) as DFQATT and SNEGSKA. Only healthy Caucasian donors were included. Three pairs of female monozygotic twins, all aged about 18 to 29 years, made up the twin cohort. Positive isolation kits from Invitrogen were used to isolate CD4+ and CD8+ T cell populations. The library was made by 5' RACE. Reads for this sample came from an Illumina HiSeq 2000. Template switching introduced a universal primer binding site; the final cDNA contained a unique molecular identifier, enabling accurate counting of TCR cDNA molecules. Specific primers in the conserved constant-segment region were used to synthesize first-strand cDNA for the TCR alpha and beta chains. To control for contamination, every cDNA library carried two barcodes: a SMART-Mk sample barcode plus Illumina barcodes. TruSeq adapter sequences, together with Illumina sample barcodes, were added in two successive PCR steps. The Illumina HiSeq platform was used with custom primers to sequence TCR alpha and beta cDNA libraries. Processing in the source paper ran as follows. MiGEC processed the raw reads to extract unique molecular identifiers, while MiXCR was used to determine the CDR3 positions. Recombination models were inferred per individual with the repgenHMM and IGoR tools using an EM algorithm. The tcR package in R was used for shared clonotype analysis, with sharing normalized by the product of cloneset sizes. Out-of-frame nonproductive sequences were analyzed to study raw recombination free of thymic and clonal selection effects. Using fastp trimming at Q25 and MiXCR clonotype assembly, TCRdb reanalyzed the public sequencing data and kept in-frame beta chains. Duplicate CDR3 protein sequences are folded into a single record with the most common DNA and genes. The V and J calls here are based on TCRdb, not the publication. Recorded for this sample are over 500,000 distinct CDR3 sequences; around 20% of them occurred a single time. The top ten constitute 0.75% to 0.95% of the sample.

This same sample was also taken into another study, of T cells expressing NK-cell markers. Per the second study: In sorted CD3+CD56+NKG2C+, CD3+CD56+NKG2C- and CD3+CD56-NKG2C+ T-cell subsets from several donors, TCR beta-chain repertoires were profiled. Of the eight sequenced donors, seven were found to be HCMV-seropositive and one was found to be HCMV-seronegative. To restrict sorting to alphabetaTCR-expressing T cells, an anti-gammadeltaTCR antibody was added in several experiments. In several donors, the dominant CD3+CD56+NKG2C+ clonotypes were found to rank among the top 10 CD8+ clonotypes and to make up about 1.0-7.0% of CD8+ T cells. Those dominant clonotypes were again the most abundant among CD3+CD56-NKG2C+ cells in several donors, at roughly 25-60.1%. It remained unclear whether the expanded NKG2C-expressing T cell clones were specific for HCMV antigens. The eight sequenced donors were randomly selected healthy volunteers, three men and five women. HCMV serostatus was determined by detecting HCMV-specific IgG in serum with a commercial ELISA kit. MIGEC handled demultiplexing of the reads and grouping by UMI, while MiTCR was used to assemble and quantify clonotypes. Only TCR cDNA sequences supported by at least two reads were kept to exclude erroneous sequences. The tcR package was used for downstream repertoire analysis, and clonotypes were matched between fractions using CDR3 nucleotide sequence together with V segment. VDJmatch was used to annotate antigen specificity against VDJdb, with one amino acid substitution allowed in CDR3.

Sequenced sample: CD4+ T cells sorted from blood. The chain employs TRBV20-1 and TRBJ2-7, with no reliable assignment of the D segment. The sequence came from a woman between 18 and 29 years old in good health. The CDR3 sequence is CSARPSSTLSYEQYF. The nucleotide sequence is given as TGCAGTGCTAGACCTAGTTCCACGCTTAGTTACGAGCAGTACTTC.